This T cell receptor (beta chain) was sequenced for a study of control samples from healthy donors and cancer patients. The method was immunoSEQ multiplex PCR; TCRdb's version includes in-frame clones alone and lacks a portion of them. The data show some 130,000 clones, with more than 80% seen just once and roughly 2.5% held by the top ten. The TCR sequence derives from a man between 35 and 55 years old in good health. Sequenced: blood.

The CDR3 spells CASGETDKINYGYTF. CDR3 nucleotide sequence: TGCGCCAGCGGAGAGACCGATAAAATTAACTATGGCTACACCTTC. The gene calls are TRBV10-2 and TRBJ1-2; D call uncertain. CDR3 length equals 15 residues. Germline CDR1 and CDR2: WSHSY and SAAADI. Trimming stripped 8 bases from V and 1 base from J, with 17 bases between.